These T cell receptor beta chains were read from a single sample in a study of blood T cell repertoires in COVID-19. Assay used: immunoSEQ multiplex PCR; TCRdb lists only in-frame clones, some missing. The sample shows about 400,000 clones, under 90% of them seen only once. The sample comprised PBMCs or T cells enriched from blood (not recorded which). The receptors were gathered from a woman aged 25 to 39 who had recovered from COVID-19. Both conserved end residues are part of each CDR3. The D gene is left open where the match is weak. The size entry is marked missing in some rows and otherwise reads once, few, many or a size class.

TRBJ2-7 | TRBV4-1 | - | - | TGCGCCAGCAGCCCCCGACAGGGACTGTCCTACGAGCAGTACTTC | CASSPRQGLSYEQYF
TRBJ2-7 | TRBV27 | - | - | TGTGCCAGCAGTTTATCTGTTGGGGGGACCTACGAGCAGTACTTC | CASSLSVGGTYEQYF
TRBJ1-1 | TRBV28 | - | - | TGTGCCAGCAGTCCTGGGGGCCCTAACACTGAAGCTTTCTTT | CASSPGGPNTEAFF
TRBJ1-5 | TRBV15 | - | - | TGTGCCACCAGCAGAGGGGGCGGGGTCCAGCCCCAGCATTTT | CATSRGGGVQPQHF
TRBJ2-7 | TRBV12-3/TRBV12-4 | - | - | TGTGCCAGCAGTGGTGGGACTTACGAGCAGTACTTC | CASSGGTYEQYF
TRBJ1-2 | TRBV2 | - | - | TGTGCCAGCAGTGGCGCAGGGAACAACTATGGCTACACCTTC | CASSGAGNNYGYTF
TRBJ2-5 | TRBV27 | TRBD2 | - | TGTGCCAGCAGTTTATCTAAACGGGGGGGCCGCGAGACCCAGTACTTC | CASSLSKRGGRETQYF
TRBJ2-1 | TRBV29-1 | TRBD2 | - | TGCAGCGCCCCAGGACTAGCTTCCTACAATGAGCAGTTCTTC | CSAPGLASYNEQFF
TRBJ1-1 | TRBV3-1/TRBV3-2 | - | - | TGTGCCAGCAGCCGTAACCAGGGGGAAGCTTTCTTT | CASSRNQGEAFF
TRBJ2-7 | TRBV9 | - | - | TGTGCCAGCAGCGAGGGTCCGGGGAGCACCTACGAGCAGTACTTC | CASSEGPGSTYEQYF
TRBJ2-5 | TRBV5-6 | - | - | TGTGCCAGCACTAACTGGGCAGGGAAAGAGACCCAGTACTTC | CASTNWAGKETQYF
TRBJ2-5 | TRBV12-3/TRBV12-4 | TRBD1 | - | TGTGCCAGCAGTACAGGGGAAAGAGAGACCCAGTACTTC | CASSTGERETQYF
TRBJ2-1 | TRBV7-9 | - | - | TGTGCCAGCACCGATCTAGCGTCGGCGGTCGATGAGCAGTTCTTC | CASTDLASAVDEQFF
TRBJ2-7 | TRBV28 | - | - | TGTGCCAGCAGTTTGGAGGGAGTCTACGAGCAGTACTTC | CASSLEGVYEQYF
TRBJ2-1 | TRBV3-1/TRBV3-2 | - | - | TGTGCCAGCAGCCAAGACCCCTTCTCCTACAATGAGCAGTTCTTC | CASSQDPFSYNEQFF
TRBJ2-7 | TRBV20-1 | - | - | TGCAGTGCTGGGCTTGGAGAGCAGTACTTC | CSAGLGEQYF
TRBJ1-2 | TRBV19 | - | - | TGTGCCAGTAGTATTTCCGGGGATGGCTACACCTTC | CASSISGDGYTF
TRBJ2-7 | TRBV13 | TRBD1 | - | TGTGCCAGCAGCCGACAGGGACCCTACGAGCAGTACTTC | CASSRQGPYEQYF
TRBJ2-3 | TRBV12-3/TRBV12-4 | - | - | TGTGCCAGCAGTTATTCTAGCACAGATACGCAGTATTTT | CASSYSSTDTQYF
TRBJ1-2 | TRBV4-1 | TRBD1 | - | TGCGCCAGCAGCCAGTTCCGGGACAGTAATGGCTACACCTTC | CASSQFRDSNGYTF
TRBJ2-7 | TRBV25-1 | TRBD1 | - | TGTGCCAGCACCCCGGGACAGGGGCAAGACGAGCAGTACTTC | CASTPGQGQDEQYF
TRBJ1-6 | TRBV7-8 | - | - | TGTGCCAGCAGCCCGACCCGGACTATGGGAGTTTCACCCCTCCACTTT | CASSPTRTMGVSPLHF
TRBJ2-7 | TRBV28 | TRBD2 | few | TGTGCCAGCAGTTTAGGTAGCGGGAGTAGGTACGAGCAGTACTTC | CASSLGSGSRYEQYF
TRBJ2-2 | TRBV12-5 | - | - | TGTGCTAGTGGTTCCCGGGACATGAACACCGGGGAGCTGTTTTTT | CASGSRDMNTGELFF
TRBJ1-4 | TRBV6-5 | - | - | TGTGCCAGCATAAGCAGCGCGGGAGGGAAACTGTTTTTT | CASISSAGGKLFF
TRBJ1-1 | TRBV5-1 | TRBD1 | - | TGCGCCAGCAGCTTGGGTACCGGGACAGGCCAACAAGCTTTCTTT | CASSLGTGTGQQAFF
TRBJ2-1 | TRBV4-1 | - | once | TGCGCCAGCAGCCAAGAAAGGAGGGGATCGAGGGTAGGCAATGAGCAGTTCTTC | CASSQERRGSRVGNEQFF
TRBJ2-7 | TRBV5-1 | - | - | TGCGCCAGCAGCTTAGAGGGCGCCTACGAGCAGTACTTC | CASSLEGAYEQYF
TRBJ2-2 | TRBV6-4 | TRBD1 | - | TGTGCCAGCAGTCTGACAGGGGGCTACTCGAACACCGGGGAGCTGTTTTTT | CASSLTGGYSNTGELFF
TRBJ1-2 | TRBV6-5 | - | - | TGTGCCAGCAGTTACTCACTGACTGGTGGCTACACCTTC | CASSYSLTGGYTF
TRBJ1-2 | TRBV6-2/TRBV6-3 | - | - | TGTGCCAGCAGTATCGACGACAGGAACTATGGCTACACCTTC | CASSIDDRNYGYTF
TRBJ1-3 | TRBV6-5 | - | - | TGTGCCAGCAGTTATTACGGACAGACCTCTGGAAACACCATATATTTT | CASSYYGQTSGNTIYF
TRBJ1-3 | TRBV6-5 | - | - | TGTGCCAGCAGTCGGGACTCTGGAAACACCATATATTTT | CASSRDSGNTIYF
TRBJ2-2 | TRBV3-1/TRBV3-2 | TRBD2 | once | TGTGCCAGCAGCCCGACTAGCGGGGTATGGACCGGGGAGCTGTTTTTT | CASSPTSGVWTGELFF
TRBJ2-7 | TRBV28 | - | - | TGTGCCAGCAGTTTATACCCCGCGGGCTACGAGCAGTACTTC | CASSLYPAGYEQYF
TRBJ2-7 | TRBV10-3 | TRBD2 | - | TGTGCCATCAGCTCAGCGGGGGCGACTTTAGGGTCCTACGAGCAGTACTTC | CAISSAGATLGSYEQYF
TRBJ1-6 | TRBV11-2 | TRBD1 | - | TGTGCCAGCAGCTTAAACCCGTCCGGGACAGAGAATTCACCCCTCCACTTT | CASSLNPSGTENSPLHF
TRBJ2-6 | TRBV11-2 | TRBD1 | - | TGTGCCAGCAGAACCTCCGGGACAGGGGGGAGTGGGGCCAACGTCCTGACTTTC | CASRTSGTGGSGANVLTF
TRBJ1-5 | TRBV30 | TRBD1 | - | TGTGCCTGGAGTGTGGGACAGGGATATCAGCCCCAGCATTTT | CAWSVGQGYQPQHF
TRBJ1-1 | TRBV5-1 | TRBD1 | - | TGCGCCAGCAGCCCTGGACAGGGCCCTGCGAACACTGAAGCTTTCTTT | CASSPGQGPANTEAFF
TRBJ2-1 | TRBV29-1 | TRBD2 | - | TGCAGCGTTGAAGAGAACCCTAGCGGGGCCCCCGGCAATGAGCAGTTCTTC | CSVEENPSGAPGNEQFF
TRBJ1-5 | TRBV19 | - | - | TGTGCCAGTAGTAACAGGGAGGGGGCCCAGCATTTT | CASSNREGAQHF